This is a list of T cell receptor beta chains from one sample in a study of cytomegalovirus exposure and HLA in healthy donors. Using immunoSEQ multiplex PCR, the repertoire was profiled, and TCRdb retains in-frame clones only, with some absent. The top ten hold approximately 7% of the sample, which has roughly 120,000 clones, about two thirds seen once. The sample comprised PBMCs. These receptor sequences come from a middle-aged man in good health and CMV-seropositive. Each CDR3 is given with its conserved first and last residue. Fields, in order: D gene, V gene, clone size, J gene, CDR3 DNA, CDR3 protein. D genes are given only for firm matches. Rows give clone size only sometimes, using once, few, many, or a class for an expanded clone.

>TRBD1|TRBV11-2|few|TRBJ2-1
TGTGCCAGCAGCCTGGGACAGGGGGCCTACAATGAGCAGTTCTTC
CASSLGQGAYNEQFF
>TRBD1|TRBV5-6|once|TRBJ2-2
TGTGCCAGCAGCTTGAGGGCAGGGGGAAACACCGGGGAGCTGTTTTTT
CASSLRAGGNTGELFF
>-|TRBV29-1|-|TRBJ1-1
TGCAGCGTTGGACATACTTACACTGAAGCTTTCTTT
CSVGHTYTEAFF
>-|TRBV11-2|-|TRBJ1-6
TGTGCCAGCAGCTCCCTGTCCCTAGGGGTTGCACCCCTCCACTTT
CASSSLSLGVAPLHF
>-|TRBV30|-|TRBJ1-1
TGTGCCTGGAGTGTACTTGTCGGCACTGAAGCTTTCTTT
CAWSVLVGTEAFF
>-|TRBV28|-|TRBJ1-2
TGTGCCAGCAGTCAGAACTATGGCTACACCTTC
CASSQNYGYTF
>TRBD1|TRBV7-8|-|TRBJ2-4
TGTGCCAGCAGCCTGCGACAGGGGATTTGGAACATTCAGTACTTC
CASSLRQGIWNIQYF
>TRBD1|TRBV7-9|-|TRBJ2-1
TGTGCCAGCAGCTCGGGACAGAGCTCCTACAATGAGCAGTTCTTC
CASSSGQSSYNEQFF
>-|TRBV2|few|TRBJ1-1
TGTGCCAGCAGTGGGAGGAGGCCTGAAGCTTTCTTT
CASSGRRPEAFF
>-|TRBV21-1|-|TRBJ1-2
TGTGCCAGCATCGGACAGGGTACCGCGAACTATGGCTACACCTTC
CASIGQGTANYGYTF
>-|TRBV30|-|TRBJ1-5
TGTGCCTGGAGTGTGAAGGGGAGGGGTCGCAATCAGCCCCAGCATTTT
CAWSVKGRGRNQPQHF
>-|TRBV13|few|TRBJ2-3
TGTGCCAGCAGCTTAAGAGGGAGTGTCACAGATACGCAGTATTTT
CASSLRGSVTDTQYF
>TRBD1|TRBV11-2|-|TRBJ2-1
TGTGCCAGCAGCTTATGGGGGACAGGGTACAATGAGCAGTTCTTC
CASSLWGTGYNEQFF
>-|TRBV1|-|TRBJ1-5
TGCACCAGCGGAACTACCGCGCAGCGGGGCCTGAATCAGCCCCAGCATTTT
CTSGTTAQRGLNQPQHF
>-|TRBV15|-|TRBJ1-5
TGTGCCACCAGCAGCCTGGGTAGGGGTGTGAGCAATCAGCCCCAGCATTTT
CATSSLGRGVSNQPQHF
>TRBD1|TRBV7-9|few|TRBJ1-1
TGTGCCAGCAGCCCCCCGGGACAGATGAACACTGAAGCTTTCTTT
CASSPPGQMNTEAFF
>-|TRBV5-6|once|TRBJ2-5
TGTGCCAGCAGCTCCGTGGGTGGCAGGGAAGAGACCCAGTACTTC
CASSSVGGREETQYF
>-|TRBV19|few|TRBJ2-7
TGTGCCAGTATGAACACGGGATACGAGCAGTACTTC
CASMNTGYEQYF
>-|TRBV6-1|-|TRBJ2-7
TGTGCCAGCAGTGAAGCTGGGTCACAGGGAGCCTACGAGCAGTACTTC
CASSEAGSQGAYEQYF
>TRBD1|TRBV18|-|TRBJ2-1
TGTGCCAGCTCGCAAGGACAGGGGATTGGAAATGAGCAGTTCTTC
CASSQGQGIGNEQFF
>-|TRBV19|-|TRBJ1-6
TGTGCCAGTAGTATCTCAGAGACAGTTAATTCACCCCTCCACTTT
CASSISETVNSPLHF
>TRBD1|TRBV19|once|TRBJ1-1
TGTGCCAGTAGTCAGACGGGACAGGTATTCCCACCCGCGGCTTTCTTT
CASSQTGQVFPPAAFF
>TRBD2|TRBV30|-|TRBJ2-1
TGTGCCTGGAGTTACGAGCGGGGGGGCTACAATGAGCAGTTCTTC
CAWSYERGGYNEQFF
>-|TRBV4-2|-|TRBJ1-1
TGTGCCAGCCAGGTGCCGGGGGGGACTGAAGCTTTCTTT
CASQVPGGTEAFF
>-|TRBV5-1|-|TRBJ1-1
TGCGCCAGCAGCTTGAGTTGGGGAGTCACTGAAGCTTTCTTT
CASSLSWGVTEAFF
>-|TRBV6-6|-|TRBJ1-4
TGTGCCAGCAGTTACCCAGGGGATGAAAAACTGTTTTTT
CASSYPGDEKLFF
>TRBD1|TRBV12-5|-|TRBJ1-4
TGTGCTAGTGGCCCCGGGACAGGCGGTGAAAAACTGTTTTTT
CASGPGTGGEKLFF
>TRBD1|TRBV2|-|TRBJ1-1
TGTGCCAGCAGTGTCAGGACAGGGAGTGTGAACACTGAAGCTTTCTTT
CASSVRTGSVNTEAFF
>-|TRBV29-1|-|TRBJ2-7
TGCAGCGTTGGCAGAAGCTACGAGCAGTACTTC
CSVGRSYEQYF
>-|TRBV10-3|-|TRBJ1-1
TGTGCCATCAGACAGGTAATGAACACTGAAGCTTTCTTT
CAIRQVMNTEAFF
>-|TRBV5-4|-|TRBJ2-3
TGTGCCAGCAGCTTCCAGGGGAGCGGCACAGATACGCAGTATTTT
CASSFQGSGTDTQYF
>TRBD1|TRBV5-6|-|TRBJ1-4
TGTGCCAGCAGCCAGACAGGGCCCAATAATGAAAAACTGTTTTTT
CASSQTGPNNEKLFF
>TRBD1|TRBV6-4|-|TRBJ2-3
TGTGCCAGCAGTCCGGGACAGGGGGCAGATACGCAGTATTTT
CASSPGQGADTQYF
>TRBD2|TRBV6-4|few|TRBJ2-1
TGTGCCAGCAGTCCCCAAGCGGGGGGTAATGAGCAGTTCTTC
CASSPQAGGNEQFF
>TRBD2|TRBV27|-|TRBJ2-7
TGTGCCAGCAGTTTCCTCTGGGGGGGCTCCTACGAGCAGTACTTC
CASSFLWGGSYEQYF
>TRBD1|TRBV13|once|TRBJ2-7
TGTGCCAGCAGCTTAGCTGGGACAGGGGAGAGGCACGAGCAGTACTTC
CASSLAGTGERHEQYF
>-|TRBV2|once|TRBJ1-5
TGTGCCAGCAGCCTTTGGGGACTAAATCAGCCCCAGCATTTT
CASSLWGLNQPQHF
>-|TRBV18|few|TRBJ2-6
TGTGCCAGCTCACACAACGCTAGGGGCCTCTCTGGGGCCAACGTCCTGACTTTC
CASSHNARGLSGANVLTF
>-|TRBV7-2|-|TRBJ2-3
TGTGCCAGCAGCTTATTCTCAGCGTCCACAGATACGCAGTATTTT
CASSLFSASTDTQYF
>TRBD2|TRBV7-4|-|TRBJ2-7
TGTGCCAGCAGCGTTTCTAGCGGCAACTTTTTTTACGAGCAGTACTTC
CASSVSSGNFFYEQYF
>-|TRBV5-1|once|TRBJ2-1
TGCGCCAGCCGGCCTGAAGGAGGCTACAATGAGCAGTTCTTC
CASRPEGGYNEQFF
>-|TRBV19|-|TRBJ2-5
TGTGCCAGTAGTACCCGGGACACAGACTGGGCCCAGTACTTC
CASSTRDTDWAQYF
>TRBD2|TRBV19|once|TRBJ2-2
TGTGCCGGACGCAAAGGGACTAGCTCAGACGGGGAGCTGTTTTTT
CAGRKGTSSDGELFF
>TRBD2|TRBV5-1|few|TRBJ2-3
TGCGCCAGCAGCTTAGGGGTCGGGACTAGCGGAGATACGCAGTATTTT
CASSLGVGTSGDTQYF
>-|TRBV11-2|-|TRBJ2-7
TGTGCCAGCAGCCCCATTGGAGGCAGGACTGAGCCGAGGTACGAGCAGTACTTC
CASSPIGGRTEPRYEQYF
>-|TRBV6-1|once|TRBJ1-1
TGTGCCAGCAGTCCACAGGGCACTGTCGCTGAAGCTTTCTTT
CASSPQGTVAEAFF
>-|TRBV25-1|few|TRBJ1-2
TGTGCCAGCAGTGAAGGGGGGGGAAACTATGGCTACACCTTC
CASSEGGGNYGYTF
>-|TRBV5-1|-|TRBJ1-5
TGCGCCAGCAGCCTTGGGGGGGCATATCAGCCCCAGCATTTT
CASSLGGAYQPQHF
>-|TRBV6-4|-|TRBJ2-3
TGTGCCAGCAGTGACCACTCTTCAGATACGCAGTATTTT
CASSDHSSDTQYF
>TRBD2|TRBV28|-|TRBJ2-3
TGTGCCAGCAGCTCGGGACTAGCGGGAGGGTCTAGCACAGATACGCAGTATTTT
CASSSGLAGGSSTDTQYF
>-|TRBV5-8|few|TRBJ1-3
TGTGCCAGCAGCTTGTGGCAGGGTTTTAGAAACACCATATATTTT
CASSLWQGFRNTIYF
>TRBD1|TRBV2|-|TRBJ1-5
TGTGCCAGCACCGGACAGGGGAATCAGCCCCAGCATTTT
CASTGQGNQPQHF
>-|TRBV19|-|TRBJ1-1
TGTGCCAGCCGTCGTGGGGGGGCATCGAACACTGAAGCTTTCTTT
CASRRGGASNTEAFF
>-|TRBV5-5|few|TRBJ1-3
TGTGCCAGCAGCTTGGCAGGGGCCGGGAACACCATATATTTT
CASSLAGAGNTIYF
>TRBD1|TRBV15|-|TRBJ2-2
TGTGCCACCAGTAGAGACTTACAGGGCAGGGGGACCGGGGAGCTGTTTTTT
CATSRDLQGRGTGELFF
>-|TRBV7-6|-|TRBJ2-7
TGTGCCAGCAGCCACCCCGGGAACGAGCAGTACTTC
CASSHPGNEQYF
>TRBD2|TRBV5-6|-|TRBJ2-7
TGTGCCAGCAGCCCGCTAGCGGGAGGGCCTTACGGCTACGAGCAGTACTTC
CASSPLAGGPYGYEQYF
>TRBD2|TRBV6-4|few|TRBJ2-3
TGTGCCAGCAGTGACTCTAGCGGGAGGGCAGATACGCAGTATTTT
CASSDSSGRADTQYF
>TRBD2|TRBV4-2|few|TRBJ2-7
TGTGCCAGCAGCCAGGCCGGACGGCTAGCGGGGGTTAGCTCCTACGAGCAGTACTTC
CASSQAGRLAGVSSYEQYF